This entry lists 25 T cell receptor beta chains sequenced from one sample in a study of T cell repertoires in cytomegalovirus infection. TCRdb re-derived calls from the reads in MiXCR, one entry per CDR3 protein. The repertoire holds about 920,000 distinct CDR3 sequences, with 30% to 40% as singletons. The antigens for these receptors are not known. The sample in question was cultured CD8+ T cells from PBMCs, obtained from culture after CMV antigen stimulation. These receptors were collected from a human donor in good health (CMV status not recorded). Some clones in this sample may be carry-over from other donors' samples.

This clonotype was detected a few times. CDR3 in amino acids: CASSSKAGQSYEQYF. CDR3 sequence (DNA): TGTGCCAGCAGCTCAAAGGCAGGGCAGAGCTACGAGCAGTACTTC. The rearrangement joins TRBV7-9 to TRBJ2-7; D may be TRBD1 (5 bases). Germline lookup yields CDR1 SEHNR and CDR2 FQNEAQ (reference sequence). Trimming took 4 bases from V and 3 from J, leaving 16 bases between them. The CDR3 loop spans 15 amino acids.

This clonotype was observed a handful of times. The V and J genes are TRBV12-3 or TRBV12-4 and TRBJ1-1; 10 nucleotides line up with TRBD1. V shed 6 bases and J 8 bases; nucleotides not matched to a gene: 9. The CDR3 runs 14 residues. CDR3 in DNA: TGTGCCAGCAGCTCCGACAGGGGGCCGCTGGAAGCTTTCTTT. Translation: CASSSDRGPLEAFF.

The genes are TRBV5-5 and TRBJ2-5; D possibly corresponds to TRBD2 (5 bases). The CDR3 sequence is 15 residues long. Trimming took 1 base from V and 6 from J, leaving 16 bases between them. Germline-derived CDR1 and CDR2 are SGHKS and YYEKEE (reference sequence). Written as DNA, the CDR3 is TGTGCCAGCAGCTTGCCCAGCGGCGAACCGAAGACCCAGTACTTC. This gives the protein CASSLPSGEPKTQYF.

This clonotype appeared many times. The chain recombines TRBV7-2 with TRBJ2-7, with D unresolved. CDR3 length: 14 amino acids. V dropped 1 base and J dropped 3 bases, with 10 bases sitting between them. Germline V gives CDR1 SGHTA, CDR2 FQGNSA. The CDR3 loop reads CASSLVDKSYEQYF. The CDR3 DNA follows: TGTGCCAGCAGCTTAGTAGACAAGAGCTACGAGCAGTACTTC.

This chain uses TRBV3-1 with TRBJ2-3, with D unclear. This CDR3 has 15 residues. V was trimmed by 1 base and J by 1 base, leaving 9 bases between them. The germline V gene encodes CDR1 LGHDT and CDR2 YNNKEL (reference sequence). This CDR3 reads CASSQASRRTDTQYF. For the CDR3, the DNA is TGTGCCAGCAGCCAAGCATCCCGACGCACAGATACGCAGTATTTT.

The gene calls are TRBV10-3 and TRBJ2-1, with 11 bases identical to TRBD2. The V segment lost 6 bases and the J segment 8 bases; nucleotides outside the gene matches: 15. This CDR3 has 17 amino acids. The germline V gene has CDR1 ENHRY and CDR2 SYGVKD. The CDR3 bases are TGTGCCATCAGAGGTAGCGGGGGGGCCGCCCCTGTCGATGAGCAGTTCTTC. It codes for CAIRGSGGAAPVDEQFF.

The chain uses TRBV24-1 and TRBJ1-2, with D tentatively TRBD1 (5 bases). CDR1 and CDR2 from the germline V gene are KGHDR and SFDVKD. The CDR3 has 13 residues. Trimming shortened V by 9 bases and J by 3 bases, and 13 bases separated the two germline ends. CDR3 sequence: CATSDRHYYGYTF. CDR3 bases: TGTGCCACCTCCGACAGACACTACTATGGCTACACCTTC.

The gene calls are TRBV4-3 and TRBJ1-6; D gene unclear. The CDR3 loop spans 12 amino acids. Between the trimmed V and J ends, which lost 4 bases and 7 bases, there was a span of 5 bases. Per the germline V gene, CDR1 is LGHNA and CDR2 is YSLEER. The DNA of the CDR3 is TGCGCCAGCAGCCCGAAGAATTCACCCCTCCACTTT. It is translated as CASSPKNSPLHF.

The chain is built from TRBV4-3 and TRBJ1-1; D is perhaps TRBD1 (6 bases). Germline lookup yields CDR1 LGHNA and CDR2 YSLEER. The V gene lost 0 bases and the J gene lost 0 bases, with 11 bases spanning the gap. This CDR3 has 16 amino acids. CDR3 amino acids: CASSQERGGMNTEAFF. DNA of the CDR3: TGCGCCAGCAGCCAAGAGAGGGGGGGCATGAACACTGAAGCTTTCTTT.

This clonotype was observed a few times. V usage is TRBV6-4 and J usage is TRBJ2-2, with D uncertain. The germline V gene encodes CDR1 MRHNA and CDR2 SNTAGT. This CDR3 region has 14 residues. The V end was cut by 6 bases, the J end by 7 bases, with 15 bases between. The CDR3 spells CASSETPLDGELFF. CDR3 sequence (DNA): TGTGCCAGCAGCGAAACACCCTTGGACGGGGAGCTGTTTTTT.

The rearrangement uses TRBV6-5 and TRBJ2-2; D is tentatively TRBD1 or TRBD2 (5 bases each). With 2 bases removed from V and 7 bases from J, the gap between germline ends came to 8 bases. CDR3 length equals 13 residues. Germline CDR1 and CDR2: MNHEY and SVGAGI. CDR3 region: CASSYEGHGELFF. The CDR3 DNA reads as TGTGCCAGCAGTTACGAGGGGCACGGGGAGCTGTTTTTT.

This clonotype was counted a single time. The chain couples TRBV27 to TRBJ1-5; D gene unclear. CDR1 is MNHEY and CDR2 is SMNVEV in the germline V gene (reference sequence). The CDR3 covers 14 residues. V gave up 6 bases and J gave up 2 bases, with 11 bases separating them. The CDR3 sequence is CASSPLNGNQPQHF. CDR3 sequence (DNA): TGTGCCAGCAGCCCCTTAAACGGCAATCAGCCCCAGCATTTT.

The CDR3 here is CASSQVGQLAGVSTDTQYF. CDR3 coding DNA: TGCGCCAGCAGCCAAGTGGGCCAGTTAGCGGGGGTTAGCACAGATACGCAGTATTTT. The chain has TRBV4-1 and TRBJ2-3, with 9 positions matching TRBD2. The CDR3 spans 19 residues. The J segment lost 0 bases and the V segment lost 1 base, leaving 11 bases of the junction unmatched. The V gene's germline CDR1 is MGHRA and CDR2 YSYEKL.

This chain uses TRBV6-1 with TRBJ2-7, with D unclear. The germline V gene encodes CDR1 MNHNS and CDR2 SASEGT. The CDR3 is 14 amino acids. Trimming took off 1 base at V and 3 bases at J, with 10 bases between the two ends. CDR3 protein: CASSEDWKHYEQYV. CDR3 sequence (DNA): TGTGCCAGCAGTGAAGATTGGAAGCACTACGAGCAGTACGTC.

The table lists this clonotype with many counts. CDR3 region: CASSLVHRGDTDTQYF. The DNA of the CDR3 is TGTGCCAGCAGCTTAGTCCACAGGGGAGACACAGATACGCAGTATTTT. The rearrangement links TRBV7-9 to TRBJ2-3; 7 nucleotides agree with TRBD1. V was pared by 1 base and J by 2 bases, with 6 bases of the junction left unmatched. CDR3 length: 16 amino acids. Germline CDR1 and CDR2: SEHNR and FQNEAQ (reference sequence).

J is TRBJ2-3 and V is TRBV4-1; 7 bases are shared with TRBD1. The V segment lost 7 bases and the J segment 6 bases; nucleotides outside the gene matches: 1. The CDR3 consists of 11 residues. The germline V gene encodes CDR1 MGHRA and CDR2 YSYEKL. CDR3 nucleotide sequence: TGCGCCAGCAAACAGGGGGATACGCAGTATTTT. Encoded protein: CASKQGDTQYF.

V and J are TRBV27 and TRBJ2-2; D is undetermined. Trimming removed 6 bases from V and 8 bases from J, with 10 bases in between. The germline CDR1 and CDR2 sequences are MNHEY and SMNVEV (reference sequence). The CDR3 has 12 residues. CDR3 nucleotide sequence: TGTGCCAGCAGGCGGTCCCCGGGGGAGCTGTTTTTT. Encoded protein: CASRRSPGELFF.

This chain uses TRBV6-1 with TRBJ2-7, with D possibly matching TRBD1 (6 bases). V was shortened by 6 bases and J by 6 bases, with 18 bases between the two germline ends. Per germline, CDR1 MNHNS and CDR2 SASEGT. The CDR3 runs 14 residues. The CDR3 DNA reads TGTGCCAGCAGCCCGAGTCCCAGGGGAACCGAGCAGTACTTC. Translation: CASSPSPRGTEQYF.

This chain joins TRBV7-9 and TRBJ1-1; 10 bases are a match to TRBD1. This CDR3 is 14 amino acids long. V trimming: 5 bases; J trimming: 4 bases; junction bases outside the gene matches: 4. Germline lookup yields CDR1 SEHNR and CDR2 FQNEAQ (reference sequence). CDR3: CASSEGQGSTEAFF. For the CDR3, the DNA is TGTGCCAGCAGCGAGGGACAGGGGAGCACTGAAGCTTTCTTT.

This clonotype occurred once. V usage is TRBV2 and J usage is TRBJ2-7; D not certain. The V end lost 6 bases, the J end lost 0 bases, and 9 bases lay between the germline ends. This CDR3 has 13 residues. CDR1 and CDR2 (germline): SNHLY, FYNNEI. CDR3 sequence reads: CASSETHSYEQYF. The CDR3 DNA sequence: TGTGCCAGCAGCGAGACCCACTCCTACGAGCAGTACTTC.

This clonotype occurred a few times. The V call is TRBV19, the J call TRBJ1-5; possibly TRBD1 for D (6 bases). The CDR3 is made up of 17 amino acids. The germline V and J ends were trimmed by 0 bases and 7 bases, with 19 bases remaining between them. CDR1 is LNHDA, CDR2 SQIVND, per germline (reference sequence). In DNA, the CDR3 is TGTGCCAGTAGTATAGATGGGCTCTTGGGGGCTTGGCAGCCCCAGCATTTT. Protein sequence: CASSIDGLLGAWQPQHF.

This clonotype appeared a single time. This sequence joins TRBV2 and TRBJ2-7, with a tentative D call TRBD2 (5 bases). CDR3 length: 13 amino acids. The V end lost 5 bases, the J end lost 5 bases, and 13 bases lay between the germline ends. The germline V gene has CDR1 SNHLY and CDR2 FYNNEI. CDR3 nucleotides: TGTGCCAGCAGTCGTCCCGACGGGGACGAGCAGTACGTC. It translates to CASSRPDGDEQYV.

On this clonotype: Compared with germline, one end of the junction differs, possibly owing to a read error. CDR3 sequence: CVSSHRQGAHYEQYF. As DNA, the CDR3 is TGTGTCAGCAGCCACAGACAGGGGGCTCACTACGAGCAGTACTTC. This chain joins TRBV7-9 and TRBJ2-7; 10 nucleotides agree with TRBD1. Germline V gives CDR1 SEHNR, CDR2 FQNEAQ (reference sequence). This CDR3 has 15 amino acids.

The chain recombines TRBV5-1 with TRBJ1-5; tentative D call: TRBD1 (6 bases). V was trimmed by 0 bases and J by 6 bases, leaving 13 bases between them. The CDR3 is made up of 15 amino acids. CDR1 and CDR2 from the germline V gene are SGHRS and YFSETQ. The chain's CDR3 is CASSLAPGAVQPQHF. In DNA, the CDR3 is TGCGCCAGCAGCTTGGCCCCGGGGGCGGTTCAGCCCCAGCATTTT. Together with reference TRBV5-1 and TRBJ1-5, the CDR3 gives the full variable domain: KAGVTQTPRYLIKTRGQQVTLSCSPISGHRSVSWYQQTPGQGLQFLFEYFSETQRNKGNFPGRFSGRQFSNSRSEMNVSTLELGDSALYLCASSLAPGAVQPQHFGDGTRLSIL.

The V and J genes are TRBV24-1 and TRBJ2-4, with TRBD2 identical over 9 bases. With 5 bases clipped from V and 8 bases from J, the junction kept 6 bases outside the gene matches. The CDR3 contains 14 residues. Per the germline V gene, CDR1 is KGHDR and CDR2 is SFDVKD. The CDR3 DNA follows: TGTGCCACCAGTGCGGCGGGGGGGAAAGACATTCAGTACTTC. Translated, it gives CATSAAGGKDIQYF.